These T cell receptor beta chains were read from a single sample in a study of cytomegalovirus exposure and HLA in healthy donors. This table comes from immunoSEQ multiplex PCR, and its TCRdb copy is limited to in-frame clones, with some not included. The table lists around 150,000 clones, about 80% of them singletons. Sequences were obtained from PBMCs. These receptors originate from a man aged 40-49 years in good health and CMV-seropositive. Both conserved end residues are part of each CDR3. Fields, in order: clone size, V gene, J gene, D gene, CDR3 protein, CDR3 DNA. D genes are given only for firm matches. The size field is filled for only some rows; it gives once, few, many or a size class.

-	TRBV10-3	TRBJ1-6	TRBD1	CAISGQGDNSPLHF	TGTGCCATCAGCGGACAGGGCGATAATTCGCCCCTCCACTTT
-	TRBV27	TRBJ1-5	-	CASRSILGSYSNQPQHF	TGTGCCAGCAGATCAATTCTCGGGTCCTATAGCAATCAGCCCCAGCATTTT
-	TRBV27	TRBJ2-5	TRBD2	CASSLSFAGGVETQYF	TGTGCCAGCAGTTTATCTTTTGCGGGAGGGGTAGAGACCCAGTACTTC
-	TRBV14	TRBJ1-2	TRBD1	CASSQRQGNGYTF	TGTGCCAGCAGCCAACGACAGGGGAATGGCTACACCTTC
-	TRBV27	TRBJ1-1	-	CASRYGGVRTEAFF	TGTGCCAGCAGGTACGGCGGGGTGCGCACTGAAGCTTTCTTT
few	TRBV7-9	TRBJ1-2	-	CASRSPAAKTYGYTF	TGTGCCAGCAGATCACCGGCGGCAAAGACTTATGGCTACACCTTC
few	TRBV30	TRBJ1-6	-	CAWKAGTFFTPLHF	TGTGCCTGGAAGGCGGGCACATTCTTTACACCCCTCCACTTT
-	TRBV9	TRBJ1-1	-	CASSEQGGTEAFF	TGTGCCAGCAGTGAACAGGGAGGGACTGAAGCTTTCTTT
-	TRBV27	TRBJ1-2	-	CASSLSGLLYGYTF	TGTGCCAGCAGTTTATCAGGACTGCTCTATGGCTACACCTTC
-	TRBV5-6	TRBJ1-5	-	CASSWGAGVSSQPQHF	TGTGCCAGCAGCTGGGGTGCAGGGGTTTCAAGTCAGCCCCAGCATTTT
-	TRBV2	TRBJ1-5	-	CASSVGQASPQHF	TGTGCCAGCAGCGTAGGACAAGCTTCGCCCCAGCATTTT
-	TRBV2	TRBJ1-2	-	CASTVVGGYGYTF	TGTGCCAGCACGGTTGTGGGAGGCTATGGCTACACCTTC
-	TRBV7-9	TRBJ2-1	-	CASSLPGLSNEQFF	TGTGCCAGCAGCCTCCCAGGACTATCCAATGAGCAGTTCTTC
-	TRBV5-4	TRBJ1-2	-	CASSLAGTSGYTF	TGTGCCAGCAGCTTGGCGGGGACAAGTGGCTACACCTTC
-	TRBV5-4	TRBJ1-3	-	CASSQMGLFSGNTIYF	TGTGCCAGCAGCCAAATGGGACTTTTCTCTGGAAACACCATATATTTT
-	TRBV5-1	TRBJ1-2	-	CASSLEAGVGYGYTF	TGCGCCAGCAGCTTGGAGGCAGGGGTGGGGTATGGCTACACCTTC
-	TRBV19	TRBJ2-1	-	CASSTLQGVSSYNEQFF	TGTGCCAGTAGTACCCTGCAAGGGGTCAGCTCCTACAATGAGCAGTTCTTC